Described below is a single T cell receptor beta chain sequence and its context. There is no known antigen for this receptor. A read error may produce the germline difference seen at one junction end. Without any cell sorting, total RNA and DNA were co-extracted from about 20-30 mg of bulk tissue using the AllPrep DNA/RNA mini kit. Between late 2015 and March 2016, about 5 patients in China with histopathologically diagnosed primary liver carcinoma had their tumors surgically resected. Patients had chronic HBV infection and were treatment-naive at sampling. Each tumor was sampled at five spatially separated regions: the tumor centre plus the superior, inferior, left-lateral and right-lateral poles. More than 90% viable tumor cells were found by histology in every tumor sample. Each fresh piece of tumor and adjacent tissue was cut in two, with one half stored in RNAlater at -80 degrees C and the other half sent for histology.

The data were taken from a study of tumor-infiltrating lymphocytes in primary liver carcinoma (dated by TCRdb to about 2017). Notes on the research overall: The five patients, three men and two women aged 30 to 69 years, had hepatocellular carcinoma (four) or combined HCC and intrahepatic cholangiocarcinoma (one). Samples yielded roughly 3.5 to 8 million productive TCRbeta reads; read depth did not differ significantly between tissue types. A total of some 35 specimens from 5 patients underwent TCRbeta repertoire sequencing, comprising around 25 tumor regions, 5 adjacent noncancerous liver tissues and 5 peripheral blood samples. Reproducibility between technical replicate repertoires was high, with correlation coefficients above 0.95 and mean shared-clone rates roughly 0.91. Across five regions of each liver tumor, along with adjacent normal tissue and blood, the study brought together TCRbeta repertoire sequencing, expression microarrays and whole-exome sequencing. To link TCRbeta repertoire diversity to the local molecular phenotype, the 25 to 30 tumor region samples were profiled with Agilent mRNA microarrays. The five patients had tumors staged T1-T3 N0M0, with maximum diameters ranging from 4.2 to 10 cm.

Starting from 450 to 500 ng total RNA, TCRbeta-specific cDNA was produced by reverse transcription with a constant-region primer and ProtoScript II reverse transcriptase. TCRbeta libraries were built with three nested multiplex PCR rounds, a slightly modified ARM-PCR procedure. Each of the first two PCR rounds ran for around 11 cycles and used multiplex TRBV1-TRBV30 forward primers together with a Cbeta reverse primer. A final 25-cycle PCR with Deep VentR polymerase added sample barcodes and Illumina adapters. Before sequencing, amplicons of 200-500 bp were purified from gel using a QIAquick gel extraction kit. An Illumina HiSeq 2500 was used to sequence the TCRbeta amplicons, generating 250-bp paired-end reads. The paper's processing steps were these. Quality trimming of reads was performed with Trimmomatic v0.33, and paired reads were merged with FLASH v1.2.11 so that full CDR3 sequences could be recovered. MiGEC v1.2.1b assigned V, D and J germline segments to the rearranged TCRbeta sequences. Clonotype statistics, along with Shannon-Wiener diversity indices, were calculated using VDJtools v1.0.0. Except for diversity analysis, only each sample's 250 most abundant clonotypes were used in subsequent analyses to reduce sampling bias. The raw public reads went through TCRdb reprocessing: fastp at Q25, MiXCR clone calling, in-frame beta chains kept. Rows are unified per CDR3 protein, each entry keeping the most common DNA and genes. What appears here as the V and J calls and clone size reflects TCRdb's work, not the paper's. The sample table holds around 19,000 distinct CDR3 sequences, of which around 79% were seen once. The top ten constitute approximately 41% of the sample.

For CDR1 and CDR2, the germline V gene lists SQVTM and ANQGSEA. The cysteine opens and the phenylalanine closes a CDR3 of 14 amino acids. Only the CDR3 region is kept as DNA, spanning 42 bases read in frame from base 1. What the authors observed across the whole study: Compared with blood, tumors had a significantly larger share of the repertoire taken up by the top 250 clones (p = 0.039). Only 4 or 5 patients were included in the study, and the authors note that the findings should be validated in a larger study. Bulk unsorted samples precluded comparing CD4+ and CD8+ T cell repertoires. Only about 8-24% of top clones were present in all five regions of a tumor, suggesting spatial heterogeneity of tumor-infiltrating T cells. Because only the TCR beta chain was sequenced and unpaired alpha chains were not captured, true repertoire diversity is likely underestimated. Repertoire overlap was found to be higher between tumor regions (mean roughly 36%) than between tumor-adjacent (about 17%) or tumor-blood (around 14%) pairs, consistent with antigen-driven expansion.

Sequenced input: liver tumor tissue from sampling region 4. The sample's cell subset or site label, decoded: tumor region T4, right-lateral pole. The rearranged segments are TRBV29-1 and TRBJ2-6; the D gene assignment is ambiguous. This clonotype was sampled from a woman aged 30 to 39 with primary liver carcinoma and hepatitis B virus infection. CDR3 sequence: CNAPGASVANVLTF. The DNA sequence follows: TGCAACGCCCCCGGCGCTTCTGTGGCCAACGTCCTGACTTTC.